This T cell receptor beta chain derives from a study of blood T cell repertoires in COVID-19. Study-level background: Sites in the United States, Italy and Spain provided acute and convalescent COVID-19 samples.

Original handling: For nucleated cells, counts were estimated from reference gene primer amplification. Libraries were prepared by immunoSEQ multiplex PCR; TCRdb keeps only in-frame clonotypes and omits some of them. That table is the source of V, J and clone size, and D and trimming were worked out from the DNA. The top ten hold less than 2% of the sample, which has 200,000 or so clones, around 80% seen once. CDR3 length: 17 amino acids. The ends were cut back, 3 bases at V and 1 base at J, with 18 bases in the middle. Germline CDR1 is LNHDA and CDR2 is SQIVND (reference sequence). Clinical histories supplied by participants themselves formed the basis of cohort assignment.

Sequenced: PBMCs or T cells enriched from blood (not recorded which). The chain combines TRBV19 with TRBJ1-1; D call uncertain. The sequence came from a man between 60 and 75 years old who had recovered from COVID-19. The CDR3 sequence is CASSIGVTRLRNTEAFF. CDR3 DNA sequence: TGTGCCAGTAGTATCGGGGTGACACGATTACGGAACACTGAAGCTTTCTTT.